The 21 T cell receptor beta chains below were found in one sample sequenced in a study of monozygotic twins with inflammatory bowel disease. TCRdb reprocessed the 5' RACE reads and keeps a single row for each CDR3 protein, giving no DNA. The sample table includes roughly 150,000 distinct CDR3 sequences. Sequences were obtained from blood. These receptors all stem from a human donor with ulcerative colitis or Crohn's disease, or a healthy co-twin of an affected twin (not recorded which).

The V and J genes are TRBV7-2 and TRBJ2-5; TCRdb calls TRBD2, which cannot be checked without DNA. CDR3 length: 15 residues. Germline loops: CDR1 SGHTA, CDR2 FQGNSA. This CDR3 reads CASSLAGGPGETQYF.

The V gene is TRBV20-1, the J gene TRBJ2-3; TCRdb outputs TRBD1, but without DNA this stays unchecked. Germline V gene sequence: CDR1 DFQATT, CDR2 SNEGSKA (reference sequence). CDR3 size: 14 residues. CDR3 protein: CSALIQGATDTQYF.

The J gene is TRBJ2-2, the V gene TRBV29-1; TCRdb's D gene call, TRBD1, goes unchecked for lack of DNA. The CDR3 has 14 residues. The germline V gene has CDR1 SQVTM and CDR2 ANQGSEA. CDR3 residues: CSVGRPGDTGELFF.

The chain joins TRBV20-1 to TRBJ2-5; TCRdb calls TRBD1, which cannot be checked without DNA. The CDR3 contains 15 residues. CDR1 is DFQATT and CDR2 is SNEGSKA in the germline V gene (reference sequence). The CDR3 here is CSARDTADRVETQYF.

The chain combines TRBV7-6 with TRBJ2-1. CDR3 length equals 17 residues. From germline, CDR1 is SGHVS and CDR2 FNYEAQ. The CDR3 reads CASSLETATSSYNEQFF.

V usage is TRBV12-3 or TRBV12-4 and J usage is TRBJ1-6; TCRdb's D gene call, TRBD1, goes unchecked for lack of DNA. The CDR3 length is 15 residues. CDR3: CASTPTGGLDSPLHF.

The CDR3 region is CASSLVSLQETQYF. V is TRBV11-2 and J is TRBJ2-5. The length of the CDR3 is 14 residues. Looked up from germline, CDR1 is SGHAT and CDR2 is FQNNGV.

This chain connects TRBV10-3 to TRBJ2-5; without DNA, the TCRdb call of TRBD1 cannot be checked. CDR1 and CDR2 (germline): ENHRY, SYGVKD. The CDR3 sequence is 15 residues long. CDR3 in amino acids: CAISLGGGRQETQYF.

The J gene is TRBJ2-3, the V gene TRBV3-1; with no DNA, the TCRdb D assignment of TRBD2 cannot be verified. This CDR3 region has 15 residues. Germline CDR1 and CDR2: LGHDT and YNNKEL (reference sequence). The CDR3 sequence: CASSQGAVAADTQYF.

The genes are TRBV3-1 and TRBJ1-5; the D call from TCRdb, TRBD1, cannot be confirmed without DNA. This CDR3 is built from 14 residues. Germline-derived CDR1 and CDR2 are LGHDT and YNNKEL (reference sequence). The CDR3 reads CASSPQGMDQPQHF.

This chain joins TRBV28 and TRBJ2-7; TCRdb's assignment of TRBD2 cannot be checked, as there is no DNA. The CDR3 loop spans 11 amino acids. Looked up from germline, CDR1 is MDHEN and CDR2 is SYDVKM. The CDR3 here is CASSWGGEQYF.

V usage is TRBV7-8 and J usage is TRBJ2-2; absent DNA, TCRdb's TRBD1 call cannot be checked. Germline loops: CDR1 SGHVS, CDR2 FQNEAQ. CDR3 length equals 14 residues. CDR3 in amino acids: CASSQNRLTGELFF.

This chain connects TRBV12-3 or TRBV12-4 to TRBJ2-6; TCRdb returns TRBD1, unconfirmable since there is no DNA. This CDR3 spans 18 amino acids. CDR3 in amino acids: CASSLFGISQTGANVLTF.

The rearrangement uses TRBV6-1 and TRBJ2-6; TCRdb calls TRBD1, which cannot be checked without DNA. The CDR3 contains 15 residues. Germline assignment: CDR1 MNHNS and CDR2 SASEGT. CDR3 sequence reads: CASSVGDFGANVLTF.

The genes are TRBV6-6 and TRBJ1-2; TCRdb gives TRBD1 as the D gene, but with no DNA this cannot be confirmed. The CDR3 totals 14 residues. CDR1 is MNHNY, CDR2 SVGAGI, per germline (reference sequence). The CDR3 loop reads CASSYDRWNYGYTF.

The CDR3: CASSPSRGLAGLNEQFF. V usage is TRBV27 and J usage is TRBJ2-1; absent DNA, TCRdb's TRBD2 call cannot be checked. This CDR3 is 17 amino acids long. Germline values: CDR1 MNHEY, CDR2 SMNVEV (reference sequence).

The chain joins TRBV3-1 to TRBJ1-5; as DNA is missing, the TRBD1 call by TCRdb cannot be tested. This CDR3 has 17 amino acids. Germline CDR1 LGHDT, CDR2 YNNKEL (reference sequence). CDR3 in amino acids: CASSPLGGTGGDQPQHF.

The chain uses TRBV6-5 and TRBJ1-5. The V gene's germline CDR1 is MNHEY and CDR2 SVGAGI. CDR3 length: 12 residues. The CDR3 here is CASSSAGQPQHF.

The chain recombines TRBV5-4 with TRBJ1-1; TCRdb indicates TRBD1, and absent DNA this call remains unverified. Germline V gives CDR1 SGHNT, CDR2 YYREEE (reference sequence). The CDR3 is 12 residues long. This chain's CDR3 is CASGSPGTEAFF. Full variable domain (missing parts from reference TRBV5-4 and TRBJ1-1): ETGVTQSPTHLIKTRGQQVTLRCSSQSGHNTVSWYQQALGQGPQFIFQYYREEENGRGNFPPRFSGLQFPNYSSELNVNALELDDSALYLCASGSPGTEAFFGQGTRLTVV.

The chain uses TRBV2 and TRBJ2-7; there is no DNA to check the TCRdb D call of TRBD1. The CDR3 sequence is 14 residues long. Germline CDR1 SNHLY, CDR2 FYNNEI. The CDR3 spells CASSERRGHSEQYF. The full variable domain, completed using reference TRBV2 and TRBJ2-7, is EPEVTQTPSHQVTQMGQEVILRCVPISNHLYFYWYRQILGQKVEFLVSFYNNEISEKSEIFDDQFSVERPDGSNFTLKIRSTKLEDSAMYFCASSERRGHSEQYFGPGTRLTVT.

The V call is TRBV12-3 or TRBV12-4, the J call TRBJ1-5; the D call from TCRdb, TRBD1, cannot be confirmed without DNA. CDR3 length: 15 residues. CDR3 sequence reads: CASSLAGRSNQPQHF.